This TCR beta chain emerged from a study of response to subunit inactivated influenza vaccine. The CDR3 totals 15 residues. CDR1 is SGHNT and CDR2 is YYREEE in the germline V gene (reference sequence). Between the trimmed V and J ends, which lost 2 bases and 2 bases, there was a span of 13 bases. A remark on this clonotype: The antigen is undetermined.

One entry per CDR3 protein results from TCRdb running MiXCR on the RT-PCR reads. The sample shows about 580,000 distinct CDR3 sequences, about 15% of them seen only once. Study results and limitations: The authors offered the suggestion that each seasonal influenza vaccination recruits few new T cells.

The chain employs TRBV5-4 and TRBJ1-1; D might be TRBD1 (6 bases). The source is a man between 50 and 59 years old who received an inactivated influenza vaccine. Sequenced here: PBMCs from blood, sampled roughly 12 days after vaccination. CDR3 in DNA: TGTGCCAGCAGCTTCCCGGGACAAAGAAACACTGAAGCTTTCTTT. Its translation: CASSFPGQRNTEAFF.